These 28 T cell receptor beta chains share one sample of origin, sequenced in a study of cytomegalovirus exposure and HLA in healthy donors. PCR was performed using 60 Vbeta and 13 Jbeta primers. The data were produced by immunoSEQ multiplex PCR, yet TCRdb's version contains in-frame clones alone and is incomplete. The table has 130,000 to 150,000 clones, 60% to 80% seen once. Material: PBMCs. Every receptor here comes from a male donor in good health and CMV-seronegative.

This clone has a single count. The chain recombines TRBV25-1 with TRBJ1-1, with 7 bases lining up with TRBD1. This CDR3 has 16 residues. V lost 6 bases, J lost 0 bases, and 10 bases stayed unmatched. The germline V gene has CDR1 MGHDK and CDR2 SYGVNS. CDR3 loop: CASRDGQAFLNTEAFF. CDR3 DNA sequence: TGTGCCAGCAGGGACGGACAGGCCTTTTTGAACACTGAAGCTTTCTTT.

The chain uses TRBV7-2 and TRBJ2-7, with D uncertain. From germline, CDR1 is SGHTA and CDR2 FQGNSA. V lost 4 bases and J 2 bases, leaving 9 bases between the germline ends. The CDR3 is 13 residues long. CDR3 DNA: TGTGCCAGCAGCTGGTCAGGTGCCTACGAGCAGTACTTC. Protein: CASSWSGAYEQYF.

This chain links TRBV7-2 with TRBJ2-7, with 7 bases that match TRBD1. The J segment lost 7 bases and the V segment lost 5 bases, leaving 14 bases of the junction unmatched. This CDR3 contains 15 residues. Germline-derived CDR1 and CDR2 are SGHTA and FQGNSA. DNA for the CDR3: TGTGCCAGCAGCCAAGGGACAGCGCCTGAGGGGGAGCAGTACTTC. As protein: CASSQGTAPEGEQYF.

Here the CDR3 DNA reads TGCGCCAGCAGCCAAGACGAGCAGCGGGTCCCTGAAGCTTTCTTT. Translated, it gives CASSQDEQRVPEAFF. The chain has TRBV4-3 and TRBJ1-1; D remains ambiguous. The germline CDR1 and CDR2 sequences are LGHNA and YSLEER. This CDR3 is built from 15 residues. The V end lost 0 bases, the J end lost 6 bases, and 14 bases lay between the germline ends.

The chain employs TRBV9 and TRBJ1-1; D unclear. V lost 2 bases and J lost 0, with 8 bases in between. CDR1 and CDR2 from the germline V gene are SGDLS and YYNGEE. The CDR3 is 14 residues long. CDR3 residues: CASSVGLMNTEAFF. CDR3 nucleotides: TGTGCCAGCAGCGTCGGGTTGATGAACACTGAAGCTTTCTTT.

The chain is built from TRBV7-3 and TRBJ2-2, with 8 bases identical to TRBD2. V was pared by 6 bases and J by 3 bases, with 9 bases of the junction left unmatched. Germline V lookup: CDR1 SGHTA, CDR2 FQGTGA. The CDR3 spans 16 residues. CDR3: CASRREGLADTGELFF. The CDR3 nucleotides are TGTGCCAGCAGACGGGAGGGGCTAGCGGACACCGGGGAGCTGTTTTTT. Full variable domain (missing parts from reference TRBV7-3 and TRBJ2-2): GAGVSQTPSNKVTEKGKYVELRCDPISGHTALYWYRQSLGQGPEFLIYFQGTGAADDSGLPNDRFFAVRPEGSVSTLKIQRTERGDSAVYLCASRREGLADTGELFFGEGSRLTVL.

This clone was seen once. The CDR3 DNA sequence: TGTGCCAGCGTAACTTCCGGGGACAATGAGCAGTTCTTC. This gives the protein CASVTSGDNEQFF. The chain combines TRBV7-2 with TRBJ2-1, with TRBD2 as a possible D gene (5 bases). Trimming left V 8 bases short and J 5 bases short, with 13 bases between. CDR3 length: 13 amino acids. CDR1 is SGHTA and CDR2 is FQGNSA in the germline V gene.

A note on this clone: The same CDR3 arises from other DNA sequences in this sample as well. J is TRBJ1-2 and V is TRBV7-9; D remains unclear. The CDR3 has 11 amino acids. Deletions cut 5 bases from V and 5 bases from J, with 6 bases between. CDR1 is SEHNR, CDR2 FQNEAQ, per germline (reference sequence). This CDR3 reads CASSPGYGYTF. CDR3 sequence (DNA): TGTGCCAGCAGCCCAGGTTATGGCTACACCTTC.

The CDR3 bases are TGTGCCAGCAGCGGCGGACAGGCTTGGGGTGGCTACACCTTC. Protein: CASSGGQAWGGYTF. The V and J genes are TRBV9 and TRBJ1-2; 7 nucleotides line up with TRBD1. This CDR3 is built from 14 residues. V dropped 3 bases and J dropped 7; count of bases not matched to a gene: 9. Germline CDR1 and CDR2: SGDLS and YYNGEE. Supplemented by reference TRBV9 and TRBJ1-2, the full variable domain reads DSGVTQTPKHLITATGQRVTLRCSPRSGDLSVYWYQQSLDQGLQFLIQYYNGEERAKGNILERFSAQQFPDLHSELNLSSLELGDSALYFCASSGGQAWGGYTFGSGTRLTVV.

J is TRBJ2-5 and V is TRBV5-6; a weak D match, TRBD1 (6 bases). The V end lost 4 bases, the J end lost 0 bases, and 16 bases lay between the germline ends. This CDR3 has 16 residues. CDR1 is SGHDT and CDR2 is YYEEEE in the germline V gene. This chain's CDR3 is CASSGLQGQYQETQYF. The CDR3 DNA is TGTGCCAGCAGCGGACTGCAGGGGCAGTACCAAGAGACCCAGTACTTC.

The V gene is TRBV25-1, the J gene TRBJ1-2; maybe TRBD1 (6 bases). CDR1 and CDR2 (germline): MGHDK, SYGVNS. The CDR3 extends over 14 amino acids. V lost 5 bases to trimming and J lost 3 bases, with 13 bases between them. CDR3 sequence reads: CASSPGDEYYGYTF. The CDR3 region has the DNA TGTGCCAGCAGTCCAGGGGATGAGTACTATGGCTACACCTTC.

This clone was detected once. This chain links TRBV6-5 with TRBJ1-1; unclear D gene. Germline V gene lookup returns CDR1 MNHEY and CDR2 SVGAGI. Trimming left V 0 bases short and J 0 bases short, with 5 bases between. This CDR3 is built from 14 residues. The CDR3 loop reads CASSYSSLNTEAFF. The CDR3 nucleotides are TGTGCCAGCAGTTACTCCAGTTTGAACACTGAAGCTTTCTTT.

V and J are TRBV29-1 and TRBJ2-5; D may be TRBD2 (6 bases). The V end was cut by 5 bases, the J end by 2 bases, with 12 bases between. The germline gives CDR1 SQVTM, CDR2 ANQGSEA. This CDR3 comprises 13 residues. DNA for the CDR3: TGCAGCGTTCCCCCGGAGGGGCAAGAGACCCAGTACTTC. Translation: CSVPPEGQETQYF.

This clone was observed a handful of times. V is TRBV7-9 and J is TRBJ1-2, with D tentatively TRBD1 (5 bases). Germline V lookup: CDR1 SEHNR, CDR2 FQNEAQ (reference sequence). The CDR3 sequence is 14 residues long. V dropped 3 bases and J dropped 8 bases, with 16 bases sitting between them. In DNA, the CDR3 is TGTGCCAGCAGCTTTTTTCGAGGGGAGGAAGGCTACACCTTC. Translated, it gives CASSFFRGEEGYTF.

V is TRBV6-1 and J is TRBJ1-2; D is undetermined. Germline V gene lookup returns CDR1 MNHNS and CDR2 SASEGT. This CDR3 comprises 12 residues. The germline V and J ends were trimmed by 7 bases and 4 bases, with 10 bases remaining between them. DNA for the CDR3: TGTGCCAGCAACGACGGGATCTATGGCTACACCTTC. This codes for CASNDGIYGYTF.

This chain links TRBV28 with TRBJ2-2; 9 bases are a match to TRBD1. Trimming at V came to 4 bases and at J to 5 bases, leaving 5 bases not matched to a gene. Germline CDR1 MDHEN, CDR2 SYDVKM. There are 15 residues in the CDR3. CDR3 protein: CASSSQGAGTGELFF. CDR3 coding DNA: TGTGCCAGCAGTTCACAGGGGGCGGGGACCGGGGAGCTGTTTTTT. The full variable domain, rest sourced from reference TRBV28 and TRBJ2-2, is DVKVTQSSRYLVKRTGEKVFLECVQDMDHENMFWYRQDPGLGLRLIYFSYDVKMKEKGDIPEGYSVSREKKERFSLILESASTNQTSMYLCASSSQGAGTGELFFGEGSRLTVL.

The chain links TRBV4-3 to TRBJ2-3, with D possibly matching TRBD1 (5 bases). The CDR3 extends over 14 amino acids. CDR1 and CDR2 from the germline V gene are LGHNA and YSLEER. V gave up 3 bases and J gave up 6 bases, with 13 bases separating them. The CDR3 sequence is CASSQGVGPDTQYF. The DNA of the CDR3 is TGCGCCAGCAGCCAGGGCGTGGGGCCGGATACGCAGTATTTT.

This clone has just a few counts. V usage is TRBV4-3 and J usage is TRBJ2-7, with 8 bases identical to TRBD1. Unmatched junction bases numbered 9, after V lost 1 base and J lost 7 bases. Germline V gene data show CDR1 as LGHNA and CDR2 as YSLEER. This CDR3 is 15 amino acids long. In DNA form, the CDR3 reads TGCGCCAGCAGCCAAGCGGCAGGGGGCGCGGGGGAGCAGTACTTC. Its protein is CASSQAAGGAGEQYF.

V is TRBV19 and J is TRBJ2-3; possibly TRBD1 for D (6 bases). The V and J ends lost 1 base and 3 bases respectively, with 11 bases between them. This CDR3 region has 15 residues. Germline V gene lookup returns CDR1 LNHDA and CDR2 SQIVND (reference sequence). For the CDR3, the DNA is TGTGCCAGTAGTATAGGCTGGGGGCGAACAGATACGCAGTATTTT. The encoded protein is CASSIGWGRTDTQYF.

The chain recombines TRBV7-3 with TRBJ2-5; 8 bases line up with TRBD1. Gene TRBJ2-7 matches the end of the DNA better, so the J call may be wrong. From germline, CDR1 is SGHTA and CDR2 FQGTGA. CDR3 size: 15 residues. CDR3 nucleotide sequence: TGTGCCAGCAGCTTTCGACAGGGGCTTTCCTACGAGCAGTACTTC. Translating gives CASSFRQGLSYEQYF.

The rearrangement links TRBV20-1 to TRBJ2-5; unclear D gene. Germline V CDR1 and CDR2: DFQATT, SNEGSKA (reference sequence). The CDR3 covers 11 residues. V lost 4 bases and J 2 bases, leaving 5 bases between the germline ends. This chain's CDR3 is CSAILQETQYF. As DNA, the CDR3 is TGCAGTGCTATCCTTCAAGAGACCCAGTACTTC.

Concerning this clone itself: Its ends do not fully match the called genes, so a read error is possible. Other nucleotide sequences in the sample specify the same CDR3. CDR3 DNA: TGTGCCAGTAGTATTACTTTCGGGAGGAGCTCCTATGAGCAGTACTTC. This gives the protein CASSITFGRSSYEQYF. The chain employs TRBV19 and TRBJ2-7; 7 bases line up with TRBD2. This CDR3 region has 16 residues. Per germline, CDR1 LNHDA and CDR2 SQIVND (reference sequence).

V is TRBV7-2 and J is TRBJ2-2; D unclear. This CDR3 is built from 13 residues. Trimming took 5 bases from V and 4 from J, leaving 8 bases between them. Germline values: CDR1 SGHTA, CDR2 FQGNSA. The CDR3 DNA reads as TGTGCCAGCAGCCCCTTAATCACCGGGGAGCTGTTTTTT. Amino acid sequence: CASSPLITGELFF.

In DNA, the CDR3 is TGCGCCAGCAGCGAGACAGAGATCTACACCTTC. The encoded protein is CASSETEIYTF. The chain recombines TRBV5-1 with TRBJ1-2; possible D gene TRBD1, 5 bases. The V and J ends lost 4 bases and 10 bases respectively, with 11 bases between them. This CDR3 region has 11 residues. Germline assignment: CDR1 SGHRS and CDR2 YFSETQ. Combining the CDR3 with reference TRBV5-1 and TRBJ1-2 gives the whole variable domain KAGVTQTPRYLIKTRGQQVTLSCSPISGHRSVSWYQQTPGQGLQFLFEYFSETQRNKGNFPGRFSGRQFSNSRSEMNVSTLELGDSALYLCASSETEIYTFGSGTRLTVV.

The chain is built from TRBV19 and TRBJ1-2, with TRBD1 matching 7 bases. Germline V gene data show CDR1 as LNHDA and CDR2 as SQIVND (reference sequence). V lost 6 bases, J lost 3 bases, and 10 bases stayed unmatched. The CDR3 spans 15 residues. CDR3 amino acids: CASSLGTENYYGYTF. The CDR3 nucleotides read TGTGCCAGTAGCCTCGGGACAGAAAATTACTATGGCTACACCTTC.

The chain carries TRBV11-2 and TRBJ1-4, with D perhaps TRBD1 (5 bases). Deletions cut 1 base from V and 3 bases from J, with 6 bases between. This CDR3 spans 14 amino acids. Germline V gene data show CDR1 as SGHAT and CDR2 as FQNNGV. This chain's CDR3 is CASSLAGSNEKLFF. The CDR3 coding sequence is TGTGCCAGCAGCTTAGCAGGGTCTAATGAAAAACTGTTTTTT.

This clone has only a few counts. This chain links TRBV30 with TRBJ1-5, with 7 bases that match TRBD1. There are 16 residues in the CDR3. Per the germline V gene, CDR1 is GTSNPN and CDR2 is SVGIG (reference sequence). V trimming: 2 bases; J trimming: 7 bases; junction bases outside the gene matches: 14. CDR3 amino acids: CAWSRGGRQTRQPQHF. CDR3 sequence (DNA): TGTGCCTGGAGTCGAGGGGGCAGGCAAACCCGGCAGCCCCAGCATTTT.

Worth noting for this clone: Other nucleotide sequences from this sample produce the same CDR3. The chain has TRBV30 and TRBJ2-3; 7 positions agree with TRBD2. The CDR3 runs to 13 residues. CDR1 and CDR2 (germline): GTSNPN, SVGIG (reference sequence). V shed 7 bases and J 0 bases; nucleotides not matched to a gene: 4. The CDR3 spells CAFSSGSTDTQYF. In DNA form, the CDR3 reads TGTGCCTTTTCTAGCGGCAGCACAGATACGCAGTATTTT.